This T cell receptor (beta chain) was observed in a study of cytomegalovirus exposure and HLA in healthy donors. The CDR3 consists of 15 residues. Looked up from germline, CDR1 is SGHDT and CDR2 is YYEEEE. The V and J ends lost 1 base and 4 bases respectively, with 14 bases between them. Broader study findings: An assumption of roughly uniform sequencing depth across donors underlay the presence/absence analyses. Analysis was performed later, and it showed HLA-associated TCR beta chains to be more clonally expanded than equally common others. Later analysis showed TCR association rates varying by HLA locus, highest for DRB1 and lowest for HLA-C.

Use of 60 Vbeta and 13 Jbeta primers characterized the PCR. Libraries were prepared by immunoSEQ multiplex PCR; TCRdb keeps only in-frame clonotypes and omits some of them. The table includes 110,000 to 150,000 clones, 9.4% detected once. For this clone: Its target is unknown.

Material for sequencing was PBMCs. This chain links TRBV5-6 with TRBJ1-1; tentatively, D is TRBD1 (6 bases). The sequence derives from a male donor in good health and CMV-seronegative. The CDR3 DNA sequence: TGTGCCAGCAGCTTGCGATCGACAGGAAGCACTGAAGCTTTCTTT. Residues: CASSLRSTGSTEAFF.